This entry lists 20 T cell receptor beta chains sequenced from one sample in a study of CD8+ T cells in alopecia areata. cDNA serving as the sequencing template came from extracted, reverse transcribed RNA. This table comes from immunoSEQ multiplex PCR, and its TCRdb copy is limited to in-frame clones, with some not included. The data contain 150,000 to 250,000 clones, 58% of them singletons. Noted treatment: oral pan-JAK inhibitor, 5-10 mg twice daily. Sample: CD4+ T cells sorted from blood, taken at week 24, from a patient treated with tofacitinib. These receptors were collected from a human donor with alopecia areata.

This chain joins TRBV25-1 and TRBJ2-4; 7 nucleotides align to TRBD1. Germline CDR1 is MGHDK and CDR2 is SYGVNS. The length of the CDR3 is 14 residues. V dropped 4 bases and J dropped 4; count of bases not matched to a gene: 4. CDR3 sequence reads: CASSAPTGKNIQYF. CDR3 nucleotides: TGTGCCAGCAGTGCCCCGACAGGGAAAAACATTCAGTACTTC. The entire variable domain, with the rest obtained from reference TRBV25-1 and TRBJ2-4, is as follows: EADIYQTPRYLVIGTGKKITLECSQTMGHDKMYWYQQDPGMELHLIHYSYGVNSTEKGDLSSESTVSRIRTEHFPLTLESARPSHTSQYLCASSAPTGKNIQYFGAGTRLSVL.

In its sample, this clone was seen a few times. The CDR3 here is CASSTAVRYNEQFF. In DNA, the CDR3 is TGTGCCAGTAGTACAGCCGTCCGCTACAATGAGCAGTTCTTC. J is TRBJ2-1 and V is TRBV19; D is ambiguous. V was clipped by 4 bases and J by 3 bases, with 10 bases between them. Germline loops: CDR1 LNHDA, CDR2 SQIVND (reference sequence). The CDR3 consists of 14 residues. The full variable domain, rest sourced from reference TRBV19 and TRBJ2-1, is DGGITQSPKYLFRKEGQNVTLSCEQNLNHDAMYWYRQDPGQGLRLIYYSQIVNDFQKGDIAEGYSVSREKKESFPLTVTSAQKNPTAFYLCASSTAVRYNEQFFGPGTRLTVL.

This clone showed up just a few times. This chain joins TRBV15 and TRBJ2-4; 8 bases match TRBD1. Losses at the gene ends were 4 bases for V and 7 bases for J; bases not matched to a gene: 12. The germline CDR1 and CDR2 sequences are LNHNV and YYDKDF (reference sequence). This CDR3 region has 16 residues. CDR3 bases: TGTGCCACCAGCACCTACCAACAGGGGGTCAAGAACATTCAGTACTTC. It is translated as CATSTYQQGVKNIQYF.

The rearrangement joins TRBV27 to TRBJ1-5; D is undetermined. Trimming pared 5 bases from V and 6 bases from J, leaving 8 bases between. This CDR3 comprises 12 residues. The germline V gene encodes CDR1 MNHEY and CDR2 SMNVEV (reference sequence). In nucleotides, the CDR3 is TGTGCCAGCAGTCGATGGGGTCAGCCCCAGCATTTT. This codes for CASSRWGQPQHF.

This clone was seen a few times. The genes are TRBV19 and TRBJ2-1, with D possibly TRBD1 on 6 matching bases. CDR1 and CDR2 from the germline V gene are LNHDA and SQIVND (reference sequence). The CDR3 spans 12 residues. V was pared by 5 bases and J by 10 bases, with 12 bases between. The CDR3 here is CASSALGTEQFF. The CDR3 DNA sequence: TGTGCCAGTAGTGCTCTCGGGACAGAGCAGTTCTTC. The full variable domain, in which reference TRBV19 and TRBJ2-1 provide the parts outside the CDR3, is DGGITQSPKYLFRKEGQNVTLSCEQNLNHDAMYWYRQDPGQGLRLIYYSQIVNDFQKGDIAEGYSVSREKKESFPLTVTSAQKNPTAFYLCASSALGTEQFFGPGTRLTVL.

The chain links TRBV15 to TRBJ1-2; no clear D gene. V gave up 8 bases and J gave up 5 bases, with 6 bases separating them. Looked up from germline, CDR1 is LNHNV and CDR2 is YYDKDF (reference sequence). This CDR3 region has 10 residues. Here the CDR3 DNA reads TGTGCCACCCCGATGTATGGCTACACCTTC. As protein: CATPMYGYTF.

This chain connects TRBV7-9 to TRBJ1-6; a possible D gene is TRBD1 (6 bases). V lost 4 bases to trimming and J lost 9 bases, with 16 bases between them. The germline V gene has CDR1 SEHNR and CDR2 FQNEAQ (reference sequence). CDR3 length: 15 amino acids. CDR3 sequence reads: CASSWGQGFSSPLHF. The CDR3, as DNA: TGTGCCAGCAGCTGGGGGCAGGGCTTTAGTTCACCCCTCCACTTT.

The chain joins TRBV6-4 to TRBJ2-3, with D possibly being TRBD2 (6 bases). The CDR3 loop spans 13 amino acids. Germline V gene data show CDR1 as MRHNA and CDR2 as SNTAGT. V was shortened by 8 bases and J by 2 bases, with 11 bases between the two germline ends. The CDR3 DNA sequence: TGTGCCAGCGCCCGGGAGCCCACAGATACGCAGTATTTT. Translation gives CASAREPTDTQYF.

This clone has more than one count but fewer than ten. The gene calls are TRBV18 and TRBJ1-5; D gene uncertain. The CDR3 extends over 13 amino acids. Germline V CDR1 and CDR2: KGHSH, LQKENI. Trimming took off 2 bases at V and 3 bases at J, with 5 bases between the two ends. The CDR3 loop reads CASSPSFNQPQHF. The CDR3, as DNA: TGTGCCAGCTCACCATCTTTCAATCAGCCCCAGCATTTT.

This rearrangement joins TRBV7-3 to TRBJ1-1; weak D call: TRBD1 (5 bases). V was clipped by 3 bases and J by 4 bases, with 12 bases between them. The CDR3 spans 14 residues. Germline V CDR1 and CDR2: SGHTA, FQGTGA. The chain's CDR3 is CASSLDSGGTEAFF. DNA of the CDR3: TGTGCCAGCAGCTTGGATTCGGGGGGCACTGAAGCTTTCTTT. Full variable domain (rest looked up from reference TRBV7-3 and TRBJ1-1): GAGVSQTPSNKVTEKGKYVELRCDPISGHTALYWYRQSLGQGPEFLIYFQGTGAADDSGLPNDRFFAVRPEGSVSTLKIQRTERGDSAVYLCASSLDSGGTEAFFGQGTRLTVV.

With respect to this clone: This CDR3 is also generated by other DNA sequences in the sample. The rearrangement joins TRBV5-1 to TRBJ2-1; D possibly corresponds to TRBD1 (5 bases). Germline CDR1 is SGHRS and CDR2 is YFSETQ. The V and J ends lost 0 bases and 7 bases respectively, with 11 bases between them. The CDR3 consists of 14 residues. This CDR3 is CASSLGQSLNEQFF. The DNA of the CDR3 is TGCGCCAGCAGCTTGGGACAGTCCCTAAATGAGCAGTTCTTC.

This rearrangement joins TRBV18 to TRBJ2-1, with 9 bases lining up with TRBD1. The J segment lost 12 bases and the V segment lost 3 bases, leaving 9 bases of the junction unmatched. CDR1 is KGHSH, CDR2 LQKENI, per germline. This CDR3 spans 14 amino acids. The CDR3 DNA reads as TGTGCCAGCTCACCCTTTCGGACAGGGGAGATGCAGTTCTTC. This codes for CASSPFRTGEMQFF.

About this clone: The same CDR3 can be traced to other DNA sequences in this sample. The chain links TRBV30 to TRBJ1-2; 8 nucleotides line up with TRBD1. After removal of 0 bases from V and 4 bases from J, the junction contained 1 base not matched to a gene. The CDR3 loop spans 13 amino acids. Germline assignment: CDR1 GTSNPN and CDR2 SVGIG (reference sequence). CDR3 coding DNA: TGTGCCTGGAGTGTCCAGGGGGCCTATGGCTACACCTTC. It encodes CAWSVQGAYGYTF. The full variable domain, with the rest looked up from reference TRBV30 and TRBJ1-2, is SQTIHQWPATLVQPVGSPLSLECTVEGTSNPNLYWYRQAAGRGLQLLFYSVGIGQISSEVPQNLSASRPQDRQFILSSKKLLLSDSGFYLCAWSVQGAYGYTFGSGTRLTVV.

CDR3 DNA: TGTGCCAGTAGCGAGACAGTTTCCTACGAGCAGTACTTC. Translated, it gives CASSETVSYEQYF. This sequence joins TRBV19 and TRBJ2-7; TRBD1 is a possible D gene (5 bases). In germline, CDR1 is LNHDA, CDR2 SQIVND (reference sequence). The CDR3 spans 13 residues. Trimming removed 6 bases from V and 1 base from J, with 10 bases in between.

This clone was observed a few times. The chain employs TRBV29-1 and TRBJ1-2; the D gene is possibly TRBD1 (5 bases). With 2 bases removed from V and 6 bases from J, the gap between germline ends came to 16 bases. Germline V gene lookup returns CDR1 SQVTM and CDR2 ANQGSEA. CDR3 length equals 14 residues. The CDR3 sequence is CSVESFSGYHGYTF. CDR3 DNA: TGCAGCGTTGAATCATTTTCAGGGTACCATGGCTACACCTTC.

The genes are TRBV29-1 and TRBJ1-1; 10 bases line up with TRBD1. Germline loops: CDR1 SQVTM, CDR2 ANQGSEA. There are 16 residues in the CDR3. The junction had 14 bases not matched to a gene; V was cut back by 6 bases and J by 4 bases. The CDR3, as DNA: TGCAGCGTCGTCCGGGACAGGGGATTCTTAGTCACTGAAGCTTTCTTT. This encodes CSVVRDRGFLVTEAFF.

The CDR3 region is CASSPGGEDEQFF. CDR3 nucleotides: TGTGCCAGCTCACCAGGGGGGGAGGATGAGCAGTTCTTC. The chain uses TRBV18 and TRBJ2-1, with 7 bases lining up with TRBD2. The CDR3 sequence is 13 residues long. J was trimmed by 8 bases and V by 2 bases; bases with no gene match: 3. Germline CDR1 reads KGHSH; CDR2 reads LQKENI.

Concerning this clone: This sample also contains other DNA sequences that code for the same CDR3. The V call is TRBV15, the J call TRBJ2-5, with D perhaps matching TRBD2 (6 bases). Trimming removed 0 bases from V and 2 bases from J, with 7 bases in between. This CDR3 has 14 amino acids. Germline CDR1 LNHNV, CDR2 YYDKDF (reference sequence). The CDR3 reads CATSRDRGQETQYF. In nucleotides, the CDR3 is TGTGCCACCAGCAGAGATCGGGGGCAAGAGACCCAGTACTTC.

This clone was detected only once. V gene TRBV2 combines with J gene TRBJ2-7; D is tentatively TRBD1 or TRBD2 (6 bases each). This CDR3 spans 14 amino acids. Germline values: CDR1 SNHLY, CDR2 FYNNEI. The germline V and J ends were trimmed by 4 bases and 1 base, with 11 bases remaining between them. In DNA, the CDR3 is TGTGCCAGCAGTGTGTTAGGGGGGTCCTACGAGCAGTACTTC. Its protein is CASSVLGGSYEQYF.

The V and J genes are TRBV5-1 and TRBJ2-7; D gene unclear. Germline values: CDR1 SGHRS, CDR2 YFSETQ. The CDR3 totals 14 residues. Trimming removed 0 bases from V and 7 bases from J, with 14 bases in between. The CDR3 here is CASSLVKDPPEQYF. In DNA, the CDR3 is TGCGCCAGCAGCTTGGTTAAGGATCCTCCTGAGCAGTACTTC.